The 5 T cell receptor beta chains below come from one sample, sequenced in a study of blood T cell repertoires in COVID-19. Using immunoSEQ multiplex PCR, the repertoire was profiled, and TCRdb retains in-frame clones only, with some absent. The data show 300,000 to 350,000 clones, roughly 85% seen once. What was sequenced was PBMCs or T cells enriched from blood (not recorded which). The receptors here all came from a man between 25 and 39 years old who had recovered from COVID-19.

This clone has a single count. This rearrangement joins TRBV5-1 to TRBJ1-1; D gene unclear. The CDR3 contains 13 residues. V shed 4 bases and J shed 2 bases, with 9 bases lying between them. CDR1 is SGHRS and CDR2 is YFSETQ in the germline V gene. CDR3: CASSNGLNTEAFF. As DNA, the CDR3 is TGCGCCAGCAGCAACGGTCTCAACACTGAAGCTTTCTTT.

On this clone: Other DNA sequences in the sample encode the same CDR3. CDR3: CASSSSGGAYNEQFF. The CDR3 nucleotides are TGTGCCAGCAGCTCCAGCGGGGGGGCATACAATGAGCAGTTCTTC. V usage is TRBV7-3 and J usage is TRBJ2-1; 10 bases are a match to TRBD2. The CDR3 has 15 amino acids. Per the germline V gene, CDR1 is SGHTA and CDR2 is FQGTGA. V gave up 4 bases and J gave up 4 bases; unmatched junction bases: 4.

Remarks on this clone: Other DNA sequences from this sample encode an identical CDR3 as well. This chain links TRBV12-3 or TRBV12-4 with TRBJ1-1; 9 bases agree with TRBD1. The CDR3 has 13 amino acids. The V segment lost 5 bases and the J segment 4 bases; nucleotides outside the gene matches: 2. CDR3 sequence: CASSRQGGTEAFF. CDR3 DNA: TGTGCCAGCAGTCGACAGGGGGGCACTGAAGCTTTCTTT.

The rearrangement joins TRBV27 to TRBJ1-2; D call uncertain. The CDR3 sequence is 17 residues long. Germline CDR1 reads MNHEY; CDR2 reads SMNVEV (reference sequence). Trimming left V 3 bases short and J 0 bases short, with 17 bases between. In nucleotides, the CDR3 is TGTGCCAGCAGTTTCTCAGCCCGCGGTCTTACTAACTATGGCTACACCTTC. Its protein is CASSFSARGLTNYGYTF.

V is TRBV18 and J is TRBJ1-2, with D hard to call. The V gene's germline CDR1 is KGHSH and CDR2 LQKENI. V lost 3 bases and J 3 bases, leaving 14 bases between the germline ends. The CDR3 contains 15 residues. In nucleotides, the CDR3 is TGTGCCAGCTCACCCCCCAGTCAATCCCACTATGGCTACACCTTC. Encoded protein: CASSPPSQSHYGYTF.